The T cell receptor (beta chain) under discussion was sequenced for a study of shared clonotypes between healthy human individuals. Broader study findings: Compared with clonotypes that all four donors shared, non-shared clonotypes had lower generation probabilities. A generally larger estimated richness was seen in naive subsets than in memory subsets.

As for this clone: Its antigen is unidentified.

Naivety among CD8 cells was defined by CD45RO negativity and positive CCR7 selection, thereby excluding terminally differentiated effector memory CD45RA+ cells. Produced via immunoSEQ multiplex PCR; TCRdb's table is partial and in-frame only. This sample has about 600,000 clones, with nearly 98% found just once. The sequenced material came from naive CD8+ T cells sorted from blood. The source of this sequence is a man aged 25 to 40 in good health.

CDR3 bases: TGTGCCAGCAGTTTTGATAGCAATCAGCCCCAGCATTTT. Amino acid sequence: CASSFDSNQPQHF. The rearrangement links TRBV27 to TRBJ1-5, with no clear D. CDR3 length equals 13 residues. Trimming removed 3 bases from V and 0 bases from J, with 3 bases in between. Germline CDR1 MNHEY, CDR2 SMNVEV (reference sequence).